Following are 11 T cell receptor beta chains from one sample sequenced in a study of T cells in Graves' hyperthyroidism and ophthalmopathy. RNA transcripts yielded amplified TCR beta CDR3 regions. RT-PCR in the first round (using the HTBI primer set) targeted the TCR CDR3. TCRdb recomputed calls from the multiplex PCR reads with MiXCR, one row per CDR3 protein. Counted here are 300,000 or so distinct CDR3 sequences, 21% occurring once; the ten biggest clones make up less than 65%. Sequences were obtained from blood. These receptors came from a woman aged 45-59 years with Graves' hyperthyroidism.

This clonotype was picked up many times. This chain uses TRBV27 with TRBJ2-5; 7 bases align to TRBD1. After removal of 5 bases from V and 4 bases from J, the junction contained 7 bases not matched to a gene. This CDR3 is built from 14 residues. Germline V gene lookup returns CDR1 MNHEY and CDR2 SMNVEV (reference sequence). CDR3 sequence: CASSQRDSSETQYF. In DNA form, the CDR3 reads TGTGCCAGCAGTCAACGGGACAGTTCAGAGACCCAGTACTTC.

This chain links TRBV28 with TRBJ2-2; possible D gene TRBD2, 5 bases. The V end was cut by 8 bases, the J end by 5 bases, with 9 bases between. Germline V gene sequence: CDR1 MDHEN, CDR2 SYDVKM. This CDR3 spans 12 amino acids. The DNA of the CDR3 is TGTGCCAGCCTGGGCGGGACCGGGGAGCTGTTTTTT. Translation gives CASLGGTGELFF.

The rearrangement links TRBV19 to TRBJ1-2, with TRBD1 identical over 8 bases. Germline V gene lookup returns CDR1 LNHDA and CDR2 SQIVND (reference sequence). With V trimmed by 6 bases and J by 6 bases, 6 bases remained unmatched. The CDR3 is made up of 13 amino acids. CDR3 residues: CASSPQTGDGYTF. The CDR3 DNA sequence: TGTGCCAGTAGCCCCCAGACAGGGGATGGCTACACCTTC. The entire variable domain, with the rest obtained from reference TRBV19 and TRBJ1-2, is as follows: DGGITQSPKYLFRKEGQNVTLSCEQNLNHDAMYWYRQDPGQGLRLIYYSQIVNDFQKGDIAEGYSVSREKKESFPLTVTSAQKNPTAFYLCASSPQTGDGYTFGSGTRLTVV.

The table lists this clonotype with many counts. The V call is TRBV11-2, the J call TRBJ2-7; D perhaps matches TRBD1 (5 bases). This CDR3 spans 12 amino acids. The V gene lost 5 bases and the J gene lost 4 bases, with 9 bases spanning the gap. CDR1 is SGHAT and CDR2 is FQNNGV in the germline V gene. The CDR3 sequence is CASSRQGYEQYF. In nucleotides, the CDR3 is TGTGCCAGCAGCCGCCAGGGATACGAGCAGTACTTC.

The chain couples TRBV20-1 to TRBJ1-5, with 8 bases identical to TRBD1. The CDR3 runs to 15 residues. The trim removed 6 bases at V and 3 bases at J, leaving 10 bases unmatched. CDR1 and CDR2 (germline): DFQATT, SNEGSKA (reference sequence). The CDR3 spells CSAEDRGFNNQPQHF. In DNA, the CDR3 is TGCAGTGCGGAAGACAGGGGATTTAACAATCAGCCCCAGCATTTT.

The genes are TRBV12-3 or TRBV12-4 and TRBJ2-5, with 10 positions matching TRBD1. This CDR3 has 14 residues. With 5 bases clipped from V and 5 bases from J, the junction kept 5 bases outside the gene matches. CDR3 coding DNA: TGTGCCAGCAGTCCGACAGGGGGCTTTGAGACCCAGTACTTC. It translates to CASSPTGGFETQYF.

The genes are TRBV5-1 and TRBJ1-2, with 9 bases that match TRBD1. CDR3 length: 18 amino acids. V gave up 1 base and J gave up 4 bases; unmatched junction bases: 14. Germline V CDR1 and CDR2: SGHRS, YFSETQ. The CDR3 here is CASSLYGTGGPTSYGYTF. The CDR3 DNA reads TGCGCCAGCAGCTTGTATGGAACAGGGGGCCCTACTAGCTATGGCTACACCTTC.

The rearrangement links TRBV6-1 to TRBJ1-1; 7 bases line up with TRBD1. With V trimmed by 6 bases and J by 0 bases, 13 bases remained unmatched. CDR3 length: 17 residues. CDR1 and CDR2 (germline): MNHNS, SASEGT. CDR3 protein: CASRLPPGTELNTEAFF. The CDR3, as DNA: TGTGCCAGCAGATTACCCCCAGGGACAGAACTGAACACTGAAGCTTTCTTT.

Many counts were recorded for this clonotype. This sequence joins TRBV20-1 and TRBJ2-7; D is uncertain. The CDR3 is 12 residues long. Trimming removed 0 bases at V and 3 bases at J, with 6 bases between. The germline V gene has CDR1 DFQATT and CDR2 SNEGSKA (reference sequence). The CDR3 spells CSAREPGYEQYF. For the CDR3, the DNA is TGCAGTGCTAGAGAACCTGGCTACGAGCAGTACTTC.

There are many counts of this clonotype. The chain has TRBV2 and TRBJ1-2; TRBD1 might be the D (5 bases). V dropped 3 bases and J dropped 9 bases, with 8 bases sitting between them. The CDR3 consists of 11 residues. The V gene's germline CDR1 is SNHLY and CDR2 FYNNEI. Here the CDR3 reads CASSDDSSYTF. CDR3 in DNA: TGTGCCAGCAGTGACGACAGTAGCTACACCTTC. The entire variable domain, with the rest obtained from reference TRBV2 and TRBJ1-2, is as follows: EPEVTQTPSHQVTQMGQEVILRCVPISNHLYFYWYRQILGQKVEFLVSFYNNEISEKSEIFDDQFSVERPDGSNFTLKIRSTKLEDSAMYFCASSDDSSYTFGSGTRLTVV.

This clonotype has more than one count but fewer than ten. The rearrangement uses TRBV18 and TRBJ2-1, with 8 nucleotides matching TRBD2. V was pared by 11 bases and J by 6 bases, with 27 bases of the junction left unmatched. The CDR3 is 19 amino acids. The germline V gene has CDR1 KGHSH and CDR2 LQKENI. The CDR3 nucleotides are TGTGCCTCAAAAAGAGCGGGGGCCAGCGGGAGTGAGTTTGGCAATGAGCAGTTCTTC. Translation gives CASKRAGASGSEFGNEQFF. The full variable domain, completed using reference TRBV18 and TRBJ2-1, is NAGVMQNPRHLVRRRGQEARLRCSPMKGHSHVYWYRQLPEEGLKFMVYLQKENIIDESGMPKERFSAEFPKEGPSILRIQQVVRGDSAAYFCASKRAGASGSEFGNEQFFGPGTRLTVL.